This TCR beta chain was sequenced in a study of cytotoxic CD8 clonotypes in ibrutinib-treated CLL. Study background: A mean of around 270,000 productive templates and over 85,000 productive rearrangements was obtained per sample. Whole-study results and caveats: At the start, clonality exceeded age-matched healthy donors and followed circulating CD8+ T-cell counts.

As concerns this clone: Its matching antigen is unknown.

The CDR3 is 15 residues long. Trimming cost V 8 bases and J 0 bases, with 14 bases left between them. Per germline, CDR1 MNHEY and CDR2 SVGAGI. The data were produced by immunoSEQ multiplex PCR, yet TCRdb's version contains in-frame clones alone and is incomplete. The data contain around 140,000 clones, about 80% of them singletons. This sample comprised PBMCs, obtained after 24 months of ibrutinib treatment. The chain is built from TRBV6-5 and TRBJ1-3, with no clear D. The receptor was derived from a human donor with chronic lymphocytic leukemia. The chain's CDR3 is CASHSLSISGNTIYF. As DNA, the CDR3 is TGTGCCAGCCACAGCCTCTCTATCTCTGGAAACACCATATATTTT.